These 10 T cell receptor beta chains were sequenced from one sample in a study of yellow fever vaccine responses in identical twins. TCRdb analysed the RT-PCR reads with MiXCR anew, one entry per CDR3 protein. The sample has around 18,000 distinct CDR3 sequences, 55% to 65% seen once; the top ten hold less than 9.5%. Sequenced material: T cells from blood (PBMCs), unsorted or a sorted subset (not recorded which), taken before or after yellow fever vaccination (not recorded which). The receptors were sampled from a woman aged 18 to 35 who received the yellow fever vaccine.

The gene calls are TRBV25-1 and TRBJ2-7; D possibly corresponds to TRBD1 (6 bases). V was pared by 7 bases and J by 9 bases, with 13 bases between. This CDR3 spans 11 amino acids. Germline CDR1 reads MGHDK; CDR2 reads SYGVNS. The CDR3 bases are TGTGCCAGCAAAGGACAGATCGCGCAGTACTTC. Translation gives CASKGQIAQYF.

This clonotype was detected only a few times. This sequence joins TRBV28 and TRBJ2-7; D is possibly TRBD2 (6 bases). Germline CDR1 and CDR2: MDHEN and SYDVKM. Deletions cut 6 bases from V and 7 bases from J, with 22 bases between. CDR3 size: 15 residues. As DNA, the CDR3 is TGTGCCAGCAGAATTGGGGCGGTAGCGGTGGGTGAGCAGTACTTC. It is translated as CASRIGAVAVGEQYF.

This clonotype was seen a few times. This chain joins TRBV7-6 and TRBJ2-2; TRBD2 matches at 13 bases. V shed 5 bases and J 1 base; nucleotides not matched to a gene: 10. Germline-derived CDR1 and CDR2 are SGHVS and FNYEAQ. CDR3 length: 19 amino acids. As DNA, the CDR3 is TGTGCCAGCAGCAAAACACGGACTAGCGGGAGCGTGAACACCGGGGAGCTGTTTTTT. Its translation is CASSKTRTSGSVNTGELFF. The whole variable domain, remainder taken from reference TRBV7-6 and TRBJ2-2, is GAGVSQSPRYKVTKRGQDVALRCDPISGHVSLYWYRQALGQGPEFLTYFNYEAQQDKSGLPNDRFSAERPEGSISTLTIQRTEQRDSAMYRCASSKTRTSGSVNTGELFFGEGSRLTVL.

The chain links TRBV18 to TRBJ2-3, with D perhaps matching TRBD1 or TRBD2 (5 bases each). The CDR3 totals 14 residues. From germline, CDR1 is KGHSH and CDR2 LQKENI. V lost 2 bases and J 3 bases, leaving 9 bases between the germline ends. CDR3 region: CASSPFEGTDTQYF. The CDR3 DNA reads as TGTGCCAGCTCACCATTTGAGGGGACAGATACGCAGTATTTT.

The rearrangement links TRBV7-6 to TRBJ2-1, with D perhaps TRBD1 (5 bases). Germline V gives CDR1 SGHVS, CDR2 FNYEAQ. The V and J ends lost 1 base and 4 bases respectively, with 14 bases between them. The CDR3 extends over 16 amino acids. The CDR3 nucleotides are TGTGCCAGCAGCTTAGTGGTCAGGGTGGATTACAATGAGCAGTTCTTC. Its translation is CASSLVVRVDYNEQFF.

In this sample, this clonotype turned up a few times. V and J are TRBV4-2 and TRBJ1-1; 8 nucleotides align to TRBD1. The ends lost 3 bases at V and 1 base at J; junction bases unmatched: 13. CDR1 is LGHNA and CDR2 is YNFKEQ in the germline V gene. The CDR3 has 18 amino acids. CDR3 loop: CASSQKTGGGWKNTEAFF. For the CDR3, the DNA is TGTGCCAGCAGCCAGAAAACAGGGGGAGGATGGAAGAACACTGAAGCTTTCTTT.

The chain recombines TRBV11-3 with TRBJ2-7; the D gene is possibly TRBD2 (6 bases). V was clipped by 3 bases and J by 4 bases, with 19 bases between them. The CDR3 covers 16 residues. Germline V gene data show CDR1 as SGHNT and CDR2 as YENEEA. CDR3 nucleotide sequence: TGTGCCAGCAGCTTGGATGTTGGGGGACTGATATACGAGCAGTACGTC. Translating it yields CASSLDVGGLIYEQYV.

This clonotype has a handful of counts. The genes are TRBV2 and TRBJ1-1; D remains ambiguous. From germline, CDR1 is SNHLY and CDR2 FYNNEI. Trimming cost V 3 bases and J 9 bases, with 14 bases left between them. The CDR3 spans 13 residues. CDR3 in DNA: TGTGCCAGCAGTGATCTTAACCGGGAGAAAGCTTTCTTT. Translated, it gives CASSDLNREKAFF.

This clonotype was recorded a few times. This chain links TRBV10-1 with TRBJ1-1, with 11 bases lining up with TRBD1. This CDR3 is built from 15 residues. V lost 0 bases to trimming and J lost 8 bases; unmatched junction nucleotides: 5. Per the germline V gene, CDR1 is WNHNN and CDR2 is SYGVQD (reference sequence). The CDR3 region has the DNA TGCGCCAGCAGTGAGTCCAGGACAGGGGGCGGAGAAGCTTTCTTT. It specifies CASSESRTGGGEAFF.

The chain recombines TRBV14 with TRBJ1-1, with no clear D. The CDR3 covers 11 residues. The germline V gene has CDR1 SGHDN and CDR2 FVKESK. Between the trimmed V and J ends, which lost 4 bases and 8 bases, there was a span of 8 bases. DNA for the CDR3: TGTGCCAGCAGCCGTACAGAGGAAGCTTTCTTT. This translates into CASSRTEEAFF.